This TCR beta chain originates from a study of vaccination and CD4 T cells after COVID-19. Study context: Investigators drew the post-COVID samples a median about 98 days after diagnosis, with a range of 35 to 161. For post-vaccine samples, collection took place a median about 72 days after dose two, ranging from 14 to 241.

The V end lost 5 bases, the J end lost 5 bases, and 15 bases lay between the germline ends. The CDR3 consists of 14 residues. Per germline, CDR1 MDHEN and CDR2 SYDVKM. TCRdb reprocessed the PCR reads via MiXCR and lists one record per CDR3 protein. The sample contains under 30,000 distinct CDR3 sequences, about 46% of which appear only once. Stated time point: late sampling 161 to 241 days after vaccination in three convalescent patients. A few counts support this clonotype. Source: CD4+ T cells from blood, taken about 7 months after SARS-CoV-2 vaccination. The chain links TRBV28 to TRBJ2-5, with D tentatively TRBD1 (8 bases). The receptor was derived from a human donor who had recovered from COVID-19. CDR3 loop: CASSPDRGGETQYF. The CDR3 DNA follows: TGTGCCAGCAGTCCAGACAGGGGAGGGGAGACCCAGTACTTC.